The sequence of this TCR beta chain was determined in a study of shared clonotypes between healthy human individuals. Between the trimmed V and J ends, which lost 9 bases and 3 bases, there was a span of 18 bases. The CDR3 runs to 14 residues. Germline V gives CDR1 SNHLY, CDR2 FYNNEI. This clone was detected once. Generated by immunoSEQ multiplex PCR, the TCRdb table keeps only in-frame clones and is missing some. The profile shows roughly 1,500,000 clones, approximately 98.5% of them singletons. The sequence derives from a man in his thirties or forties in good health. The V gene is TRBV2, the J gene TRBJ2-7; D might be TRBD1 or TRBD2, each matching 5 bases. The sample consisted of naive CD4+ T cells sorted from blood. Subset here: CD45RA+ positively selected. The CDR3: CARGSQGRNYEQYF. The CDR3 DNA reads as TGTGCCAGGGGAAGCCAGGGACGGAACTACGAGCAGTACTTC.